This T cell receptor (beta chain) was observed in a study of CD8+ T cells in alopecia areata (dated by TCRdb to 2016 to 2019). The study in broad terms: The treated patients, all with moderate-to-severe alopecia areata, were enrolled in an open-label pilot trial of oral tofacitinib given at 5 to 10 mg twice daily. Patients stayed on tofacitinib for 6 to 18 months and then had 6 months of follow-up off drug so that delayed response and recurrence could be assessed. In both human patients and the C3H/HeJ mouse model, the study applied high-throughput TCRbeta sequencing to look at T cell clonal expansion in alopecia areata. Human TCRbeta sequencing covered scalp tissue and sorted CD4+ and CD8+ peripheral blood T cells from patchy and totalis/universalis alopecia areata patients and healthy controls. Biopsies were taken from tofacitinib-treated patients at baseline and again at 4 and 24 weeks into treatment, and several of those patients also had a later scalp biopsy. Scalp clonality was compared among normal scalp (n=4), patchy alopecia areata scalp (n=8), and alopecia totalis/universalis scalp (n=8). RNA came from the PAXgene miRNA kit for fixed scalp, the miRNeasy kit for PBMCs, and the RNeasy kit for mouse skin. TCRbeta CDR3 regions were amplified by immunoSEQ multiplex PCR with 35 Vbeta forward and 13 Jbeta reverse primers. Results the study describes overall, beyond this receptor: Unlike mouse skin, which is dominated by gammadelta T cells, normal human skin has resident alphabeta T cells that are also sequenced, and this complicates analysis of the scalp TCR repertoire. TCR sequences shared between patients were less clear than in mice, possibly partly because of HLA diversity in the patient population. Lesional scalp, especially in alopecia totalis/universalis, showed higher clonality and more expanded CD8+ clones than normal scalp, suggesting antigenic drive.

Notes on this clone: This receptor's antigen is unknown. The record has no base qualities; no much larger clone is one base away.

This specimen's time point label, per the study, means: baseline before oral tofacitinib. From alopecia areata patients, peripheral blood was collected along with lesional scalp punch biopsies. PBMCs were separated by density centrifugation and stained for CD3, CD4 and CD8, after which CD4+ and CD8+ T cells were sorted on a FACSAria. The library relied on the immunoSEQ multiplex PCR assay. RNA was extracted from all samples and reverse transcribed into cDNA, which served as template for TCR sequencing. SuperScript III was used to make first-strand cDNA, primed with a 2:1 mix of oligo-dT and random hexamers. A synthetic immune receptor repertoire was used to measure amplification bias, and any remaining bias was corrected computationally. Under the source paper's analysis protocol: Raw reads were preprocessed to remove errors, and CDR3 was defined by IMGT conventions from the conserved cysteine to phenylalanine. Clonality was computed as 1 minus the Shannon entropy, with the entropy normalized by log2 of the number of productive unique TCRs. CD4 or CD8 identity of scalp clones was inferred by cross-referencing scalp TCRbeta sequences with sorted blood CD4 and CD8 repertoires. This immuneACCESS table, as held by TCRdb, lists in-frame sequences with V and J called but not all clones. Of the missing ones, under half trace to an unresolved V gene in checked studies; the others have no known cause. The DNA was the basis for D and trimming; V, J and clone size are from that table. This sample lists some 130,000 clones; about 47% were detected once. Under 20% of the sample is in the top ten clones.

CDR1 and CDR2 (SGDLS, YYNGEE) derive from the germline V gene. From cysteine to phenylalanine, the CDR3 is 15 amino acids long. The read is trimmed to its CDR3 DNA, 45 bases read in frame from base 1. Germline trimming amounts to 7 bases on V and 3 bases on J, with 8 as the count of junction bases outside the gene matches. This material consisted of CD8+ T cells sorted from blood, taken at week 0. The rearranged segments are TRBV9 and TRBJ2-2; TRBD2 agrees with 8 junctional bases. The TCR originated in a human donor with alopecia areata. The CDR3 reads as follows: CASGSSGADTGELFF. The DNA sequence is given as TGTGCCAGCGGGAGTAGCGGGGCGGACACCGGGGAGCTGTTTTTT.